This is a list of T cell receptor beta chains from one sample in a study of blood T cell repertoires in COVID-19. Clones were read by immunoSEQ multiplex PCR, and TCRdb kept only the in-frame ones, dropping some. The sample carries about 160,000 clones, roughly 84% recorded once. The specimen was peripheral blood. These receptors were obtained from a woman at least 80 years old with active or convalescent COVID-19. Each CDR3 is given with its conserved first and last residue. A D gene is named only where the DNA matches it firmly.

CDR3 length	J gene	V gene	D gene	CDR3 protein	CDR3 DNA
15	TRBJ1-6	TRBV9	-	CASSVEAGSYSPLHF	TGTGCCAGCAGCGTAGAAGCAGGATCATATTCACCCCTCCACTTT
14	TRBJ1-5	TRBV30	TRBD1	CAWSKTGLEQPQHF	TGTGCCTGGAGCAAGACAGGGTTGGAACAGCCCCAGCATTTT
16	TRBJ1-6	TRBV2	-	CASSLLDSLYNSPLHF	TGTGCCAGCAGTCTACTGGACAGTCTCTATAATTCACCCCTCCACTTT
17	TRBJ2-6	TRBV7-9	TRBD2	CASSSLAGVTGANVLTF	TGTGCCAGCAGTTCTCTAGCGGGAGTAACTGGGGCCAACGTCCTGACTTTC
18	TRBJ2-1	TRBV2	TRBD1	CASRWGTGGRNSYNEQFF	TGTGCCAGCAGATGGGGGACAGGGGGCAGGAATTCCTACAATGAGCAGTTCTTC
15	TRBJ1-1	TRBV10-3	-	CAISEVRDMNTEAFF	TGTGCCATCAGTGAAGTTCGGGACATGAACACTGAAGCTTTCTTT
13	TRBJ1-1	TRBV4-1	TRBD1	CASSPGQGVRAFF	TGCGCCAGCAGCCCAGGACAGGGGGTAAGGGCTTTCTTT
15	TRBJ2-1	TRBV7-2	TRBD2	CASSLGLAGWNEQFF	TGTGCCAGCAGCTTAGGGCTAGCGGGATGGAATGAGCAGTTCTTC
16	TRBJ1-5	TRBV18	-	CASSQNRRGVGQPQHF	TGTGCCAGCTCACAAAACCGGCGGGGGGTAGGTCAGCCCCAGCATTTT
16	TRBJ1-2	TRBV7-7	-	CASSSKEAGRNYGYTF	TGTGCCAGCAGCTCGAAGGAGGCGGGTCGGAACTATGGCTACACCTTC
15	TRBJ2-2	TRBV11-3	TRBD1	CASSPGQGNTGELFF	TGTGCCAGCAGCCCTGGACAGGGGAACACCGGGGAGCTGTTTTTT
16	TRBJ1-1	TRBV10-3	-	CAISDPGARGNTEAFF	TGTGCCATCAGTGACCCTGGGGCCAGGGGGAACACTGAAGCTTTCTTT
16	TRBJ1-1	TRBV5-1	TRBD1	CASSPDGQGGNTEAFF	TGCGCCAGCAGCCCAGACGGGCAGGGGGGCAACACTGAAGCTTTCTTT
13	TRBJ2-7	TRBV27	TRBD1	CASSRQGSYEQYF	TGTGCCAGCAGTCGACAGGGTTCCTACGAGCAGTACTTC
15	TRBJ2-3	TRBV6-6	TRBD2	CASSYYRGGTDTQYF	TGTGCCAGCAGTTATTATCGGGGGGGCACAGATACGCAGTATTTT